These 26 T cell receptor beta chains share one sample of origin, sequenced in a study of lymphopenia after photon versus proton radiotherapy. Measured with immunoSEQ multiplex PCR; TCRdb has only the in-frame clones, and not every one. Counted here are 60,000 to 75,000 clones, 75% to 90% occurring once; the ten biggest clones make up about 2.5%. The sample consisted of peripheral blood, taken from a patient treated with photon-based radiotherapy. The origin of the receptors is a man in his forties or fifties with gastric cancer.

The genes are TRBV6-5 and TRBJ1-2; maybe TRBD1 (5 bases). V lost 2 bases and J lost 8, with 15 bases in between. CDR1 MNHEY and CDR2 SVGAGI come from the germline V gene. CDR3 length: 14 residues. This CDR3 reads CASSYLADSGGYTF. CDR3 DNA sequence: TGTGCCAGCAGTTACCTCGCCGACAGTGGCGGCTACACCTTC.

The V and J genes are TRBV4-2 and TRBJ2-5, with unresolved D. Deletions cut 0 bases from V and 7 bases from J, with 18 bases between. The CDR3 loop spans 16 amino acids. CDR1 and CDR2 (germline): LGHNA, YNFKEQ. The CDR3 DNA is TGTGCCAGCAGCCAAGATCTTAACTGGGGATCAGGGACCCAGTACTTC. Its translation is CASSQDLNWGSGTQYF.

The CDR3 loop reads CASSPMTGRNQPQHF. The CDR3 bases are TGTGCCAGCAGTCCGATGACAGGGCGGAATCAGCCCCAGCATTTT. The gene calls are TRBV27 and TRBJ1-5; 7 positions match TRBD1. The CDR3 is made up of 15 amino acids. Per the germline V gene, CDR1 is MNHEY and CDR2 is SMNVEV (reference sequence). V lost 5 bases, J lost 4 bases, and 8 bases stayed unmatched.

This chain uses TRBV5-4 with TRBJ1-6, with D unresolved. The germline V and J ends were trimmed by 1 base and 10 bases, with 12 bases remaining between them. Looked up from germline, CDR1 is SGHNT and CDR2 is YYREEE (reference sequence). The CDR3 runs to 14 residues. The CDR3 here is CASSLMAPGSPLHF. The CDR3 DNA reads TGTGCCAGCAGCTTGATGGCACCCGGGTCACCCCTCCACTTT. The whole variable domain, filled in from reference TRBV5-4 and TRBJ1-6, reads ETGVTQSPTHLIKTRGQQVTLRCSSQSGHNTVSWYQQALGQGPQFIFQYYREEENGRGNFPPRFSGLQFPNYSSELNVNALELDDSALYLCASSLMAPGSPLHFGNGTRLTVT.

This rearrangement joins TRBV14 to TRBJ2-7; D gene unclear. Trimming shortened V by 4 bases and J by 0 bases, and 1 base separated the two germline ends. The germline V gene encodes CDR1 SGHDN and CDR2 FVKESK. This CDR3 has 11 amino acids. CDR3 sequence (DNA): TGTGCCAGCAGCCCCTCCTACGAGCAGTACTTC. This sequence encodes CASSPSYEQYF.

This clone was counted between two and nine times. The V call is TRBV2, the J call TRBJ2-7; TRBD1 matches at 7 bases. The CDR3 contains 13 residues. Germline lookup yields CDR1 SNHLY and CDR2 FYNNEI. With V trimmed by 4 bases and J by 2 bases, 2 bases remained unmatched. The CDR3 nucleotides read TGTGCCAGCAGTGCGGGACAGACCTACGAGCAGTACTTC. This codes for CASSAGQTYEQYF. Together with reference TRBV2 and TRBJ2-7, the CDR3 gives the full variable domain: EPEVTQTPSHQVTQMGQEVILRCVPISNHLYFYWYRQILGQKVEFLVSFYNNEISEKSEIFDDQFSVERPDGSNFTLKIRSTKLEDSAMYFCASSAGQTYEQYFGPGTRLTVT.

The rearrangement links TRBV5-1 to TRBJ1-3; maybe TRBD1 (5 bases). The germline V gene encodes CDR1 SGHRS and CDR2 YFSETQ. This CDR3 has 13 amino acids. V was pared by 1 base and J by 8 bases, with 10 bases between. CDR3 in amino acids: CASSLQGEDTIYF. CDR3 bases: TGCGCCAGCAGCTTGCAGGGAGAGGACACCATATATTTT.

This chain joins TRBV5-4 and TRBJ2-4; 8 nucleotides align to TRBD1. V dropped 3 bases and J dropped 3; count of bases not matched to a gene: 5. The CDR3 extends over 15 amino acids. Germline loops: CDR1 SGHNT, CDR2 YYREEE (reference sequence). The CDR3 coding sequence is TGTGCCAGCAGCTCGGACAGGGTGGACAAAAACATTCAGTACTTC. Protein sequence: CASSSDRVDKNIQYF.

J is TRBJ1-2 and V is TRBV7-3, with TRBD1 matching over 7 bases. In germline, CDR1 is SGHTA, CDR2 FQGTGA. The V gene end was trimmed by 0 bases and the J gene end by 8 bases; junction bases not matched to a gene: 6. The CDR3 runs to 14 residues. CDR3 coding DNA: TGTGCCAGCAGCTTAACGGAAGGACAGGTCGGCTACACCTTC. It is translated as CASSLTEGQVGYTF.

The gene calls are TRBV5-1 and TRBJ2-7; D possibly corresponds to TRBD1 (6 bases). CDR3 length equals 15 residues. V lost 4 bases and J lost 7, with 21 bases in between. In germline, CDR1 is SGHRS, CDR2 YFSETQ. CDR3 bases: TGCGCCAGCAGCCTTACAGGACAGCCGGGGATGGAGCAGTACTTC. Translating gives CASSLTGQPGMEQYF.

The sample holds a few counts of this clone. The V call is TRBV29-1, the J call TRBJ1-2; the D is unclear. The CDR3 consists of 11 residues. V was trimmed by 7 bases and J by 6 bases, leaving 12 bases between them. Germline CDR1 SQVTM, CDR2 ANQGSEA. Here the CDR3 DNA reads TGCAGCGCCCGAGGCGGTGATGGCTACACCTTC. Protein sequence: CSARGGDGYTF.

In this sample, this clone turned up once. The V and J genes are TRBV4-1 and TRBJ2-3, with D perhaps TRBD2 (5 bases). Germline-derived CDR1 and CDR2 are MGHRA and YSYEKL. The CDR3 is made up of 17 amino acids. V lost 4 bases and J 0 bases, leaving 17 bases between the germline ends. The CDR3 region has the DNA TGCGCCAGCAGCCCAAGCGGTAGCGCGCAAAGCACAGATACGCAGTATTTT. Protein product: CASSPSGSAQSTDTQYF.

The chain is built from TRBV18 and TRBJ2-7; D remains ambiguous. Germline loops: CDR1 KGHSH, CDR2 LQKENI. V gave up 2 bases and J gave up 3 bases, with 11 bases separating them. This CDR3 is 14 amino acids long. The CDR3 coding sequence is TGTGCCAGCTCACCAGGCACTGCAAGCTACGAGCAGTACTTC. Its protein is CASSPGTASYEQYF.

The V call is TRBV5-6, the J call TRBJ1-2, with D unresolved. Germline V lookup: CDR1 SGHDT, CDR2 YYEEEE. The CDR3 sequence is 13 residues long. V lost 3 bases and J 1 base, leaving 7 bases between the germline ends. The CDR3 DNA reads as TGTGCCAGCAGCTCGGACGGTAACTATGGCTACACCTTC. This translates into CASSSDGNYGYTF.

The chain employs TRBV11-3 and TRBJ2-6, with D tentatively TRBD2 (6 bases). This CDR3 is built from 16 residues. V shed 1 base and J shed 1 base, with 8 bases lying between them. The V gene's germline CDR1 is SGHNT and CDR2 YENEEA. The CDR3, as DNA: TGTGCCAGCAGCTTAGTCGGGGGTTCTGGGGCCAACGTCCTGACTTTC. This codes for CASSLVGGSGANVLTF.

In its sample, this clone was seen a few times. CDR3 nucleotide sequence: TGTGCCAGCAGTGTCCAGGACAGTTCTTCGGAGTTCTTC. Translating it yields CASSVQDSSSEFF. The rearrangement joins TRBV6-4 to TRBJ2-1; a weak D match, TRBD1 (6 bases). The CDR3 sequence is 13 residues long. Germline V CDR1 and CDR2: MRHNA, SNTAGT. Trimming cost V 4 bases and J 14 bases, with 18 bases left between them.

This clone was recorded a few times. The chain joins TRBV6-4 to TRBJ2-3, with 10 bases fitting TRBD2. The CDR3 loop spans 16 amino acids. V dropped 0 bases and J dropped 2; count of bases not matched to a gene: 2. The germline gives CDR1 MRHNA, CDR2 SNTAGT. The CDR3 spells CASSDSSGGATDTQYF. The CDR3 nucleotides read TGTGCCAGCAGTGACTCGAGCGGGGGGGCCACAGATACGCAGTATTTT.

The V and J genes are TRBV30 and TRBJ1-3; 9 positions agree with TRBD1. Looked up from germline, CDR1 is GTSNPN and CDR2 is SVGIG (reference sequence). The CDR3 is made up of 13 amino acids. The V and J ends lost 8 bases and 2 bases, in that order; junction bases with no gene match: 4. CDR3 amino acids: CAVGQGPGNTIYF. The CDR3 DNA reads TGTGCCGTCGGACAGGGGCCTGGAAACACCATATATTTT. Complete variable domain (other parts from reference TRBV30 and TRBJ1-3): SQTIHQWPATLVQPVGSPLSLECTVEGTSNPNLYWYRQAAGRGLQLLFYSVGIGQISSEVPQNLSASRPQDRQFILSSKKLLLSDSGFYLCAVGQGPGNTIYFGEGSWLTVV.

This clone was counted a few times. The chain combines TRBV4-1 with TRBJ1-5; unclear D gene. Germline CDR1 and CDR2: MGHRA and YSYEKL. CDR3 size: 17 residues. The V and J ends lost 1 base and 0 bases respectively, with 13 bases between them. CDR3 residues: CASSQVASPYSNQPQHF. The CDR3, as DNA: TGCGCCAGCAGCCAAGTTGCTAGCCCGTATAGCAATCAGCCCCAGCATTTT.

The V and J genes are TRBV5-1 and TRBJ2-7; TRBD2 might be the D (5 bases). The germline CDR1 and CDR2 sequences are SGHRS and YFSETQ. CDR3 length: 12 residues. The V and J ends lost 7 bases and 6 bases respectively, with 14 bases between them. The CDR3: CASSASSGEQYF. The CDR3, as DNA: TGCGCCAGCTCCGCTAGCTCTGGCGAGCAGTACTTC.

V and J are TRBV10-1 and TRBJ2-3; 7 bases fit TRBD2. CDR1 is WNHNN and CDR2 is SYGVQD in the germline V gene (reference sequence). The J segment lost 0 bases and the V segment lost 10 bases, leaving 13 bases of the junction unmatched. The CDR3 runs to 16 residues. The CDR3, as DNA: TGCGCCACCAGGGCCTGCGGGACTATTAGCACAGATACGCAGTATTTT. Translating it yields CATRACGTISTDTQYF.

The V gene is TRBV19, the J gene TRBJ2-4, with D possibly TRBD1 on 6 matching bases. The CDR3 is made up of 18 amino acids. V was shortened by 2 bases and J by 0 bases, with 17 bases between the two germline ends. Germline V gene lookup returns CDR1 LNHDA and CDR2 SQIVND (reference sequence). CDR3 in amino acids: CASSIWQGSSLAKNIQYF. CDR3 DNA: TGTGCCAGTAGTATATGGCAGGGGAGTTCCTTAGCCAAAAACATTCAGTACTTC.

The chain carries TRBV14 and TRBJ2-2; 9 nucleotides line up with TRBD2. CDR1 and CDR2 (germline): SGHDN, FVKESK. The CDR3 has 16 residues. With V trimmed by 1 base and J by 4 bases, 4 bases remained unmatched. The CDR3 nucleotides read TGTGCCAGCAGCCAAGTGCGGGGGGGCTTCACCGGGGAGCTGTTTTTT. Amino acids: CASSQVRGGFTGELFF.

The gene calls are TRBV5-1 and TRBJ2-5; 8 bases match TRBD1. The CDR3 loop spans 16 amino acids. J was trimmed by 2 bases and V by 3 bases; bases with no gene match: 9. Germline-derived CDR1 and CDR2 are SGHRS and YFSETQ. This CDR3 is CASSSRDRRIQETQYF. The CDR3 nucleotides read TGCGCCAGCAGCTCCCGGGACAGGAGGATTCAAGAGACCCAGTACTTC.

The chain employs TRBV7-2 and TRBJ2-1, with 10 bases lining up with TRBD2. The CDR3 consists of 16 residues. In germline, CDR1 is SGHTA, CDR2 FQGNSA. Trimming at V came to 5 bases and at J to 4 bases, leaving 8 bases not matched to a gene. The CDR3 nucleotides read TGTGCCAGCAGCCCCGGGGGAGCGGGGGGGTACAATGAGCAGTTCTTC. Translated: CASSPGGAGGYNEQFF.

The sample holds one count of this clone. V usage is TRBV19 and J usage is TRBJ1-1, with D possibly matching TRBD1 (5 bases). Germline CDR1 is LNHDA and CDR2 is SQIVND (reference sequence). The CDR3 is made up of 14 amino acids. V dropped 3 bases and J dropped 0 bases, with 8 bases sitting between them. CDR3 bases: TGTGCCAGTAGTATCGCAGGGATGAACACTGAAGCTTTCTTT. Protein sequence: CASSIAGMNTEAFF.